This T cell receptor (beta chain) was captured by sequencing in a study of vaccination and CD4 T cells after COVID-19. The wider study: In the convalescent group, nasal swab PCR was SARS-CoV-2 positive; about nine cases were mild and one severe. Collection of post-COVID samples occurred a median approximately 94 days after diagnosis, spanning a range of 35 to 161. Convalescent donors were composed of six males and four females, of whom two were Hispanic.

As concerns this clonotype: Antigen specificity is unknown.

The CDR3 consists of 16 residues. Trimming at V came to 6 bases and at J to 1 base, leaving 8 bases not matched to a gene. Germline V gene sequence: CDR1 SGDLS, CDR2 YYNGEE. Cultured CD4+ T cells had their DNA profiled by the Oncomine TCR Beta short-read assay. Genomic DNA was taken out of cultured CD4+ T cells by extraction. TCRdb ran MiXCR on the PCR reads and lists one entry per CDR3 protein. The repertoire includes 10,000 to 15,000 distinct CDR3 sequences, roughly 56% of them detected once, and about 15% sits in the top ten. Treatment: roughly nine-day PBMC culture with coronavirus spike peptide pools or control peptides (ViraFEST assay).

J is TRBJ2-2 and V is TRBV9; 8 bases agree with TRBD1. The sequenced sample consisted of CD4+ T cells from blood, cultured in vitro. The sequence was collected from a human donor who had recovered from COVID-19. The CDR3 DNA follows: TGTGCCAGCAACAGAGGACAGGGACAGAACACCGGGGAGCTGTTTTTT. Translation: CASNRGQGQNTGELFF.